Each of the 23 T cell receptor beta chains below was sequenced from the same sample in a study of cytomegalovirus exposure and HLA in healthy donors. The PCR contained 60 Vbeta and 13 Jbeta primers. Sequenced by immunoSEQ multiplex PCR; TCRdb stores in-frame clones only, minus some. The table has a few hundred thousand clones, roughly 80% seen once. The sequenced sample consisted of PBMCs. The receptors here all came from a girl aged 2 to 9 in good health and CMV-seronegative.

This clone was seen a few times. CDR3: CASSLEGLLGGNTIYF. DNA of the CDR3: TGTGCCAGCAGCTTGGAGGGGTTACTGGGTGGAAACACCATATATTTT. The V call is TRBV5-4, the J call TRBJ1-3; tentative D call: TRBD1 (5 bases). Trimming removed 0 bases at V and 3 bases at J, with 13 bases between. CDR1 is SGHNT, CDR2 YYREEE, per germline (reference sequence). The CDR3 is 16 amino acids.

The CDR3 spells CASSWTPAGLYGYTF. CDR3 nucleotides: TGTGCCAGCAGTTGGACCCCGGCAGGACTCTATGGCTACACCTTC. The chain has TRBV6-5 and TRBJ1-2; D gene unclear. The CDR3 contains 15 residues. V lost 4 bases, J lost 4 bases, and 16 bases lay in between. The germline CDR1 and CDR2 sequences are MNHEY and SVGAGI.

V usage is TRBV2 and J usage is TRBJ2-5; 10 bases are shared with TRBD2. V trimming: 7 bases; J trimming: 3 bases; junction bases outside the gene matches: 8. Per germline, CDR1 SNHLY and CDR2 FYNNEI. This CDR3 contains 15 residues. CDR3 nucleotides: TGTGCCAGCAAGAAGGAGCGGGGGGGAGAAGAGACCCAGTACTTC. Translation: CASKKERGGEETQYF.

CDR3 sequence reads: CASSLDRDRSTDTQYF. The CDR3 DNA reads as TGCGCCAGCAGCTTGGACCGGGACAGGAGCACAGATACGCAGTATTTT. The V gene is TRBV5-1, the J gene TRBJ2-3; 8 nucleotides match TRBD1. The CDR3 extends over 16 amino acids. V lost 0 bases and J lost 0; bases outside the gene matches: 3. From germline, CDR1 is SGHRS and CDR2 YFSETQ.

This chain connects TRBV29-1 to TRBJ1-5; D gene uncertain. The germline V gene has CDR1 SQVTM and CDR2 ANQGSEA. The CDR3 covers 13 residues. The V and J ends lost 4 bases and 5 bases respectively, with 12 bases between them. CDR3 amino acids: CSVGTEVYQPQHF. CDR3 sequence (DNA): TGCAGCGTTGGGACGGAGGTCTATCAGCCCCAGCATTTT.

J is TRBJ1-1 and V is TRBV30; the D is unclear. The germline V gene has CDR1 GTSNPN and CDR2 SVGIG (reference sequence). V gave up 8 bases and J gave up 1 base, with 8 bases separating them. The CDR3 totals 11 residues. This chain's CDR3 is CAGRGNTEAFF. CDR3 DNA: TGTGCCGGCCGAGGGAACACTGAAGCTTTCTTT.

The V gene is TRBV5-4, the J gene TRBJ2-1; 7 nucleotides match TRBD2. The ends lost 4 bases at V and 6 bases at J; junction bases unmatched: 13. There are 16 residues in the CDR3. Germline V lookup: CDR1 SGHNT, CDR2 YYREEE (reference sequence). The CDR3 here is CASSTEGPSGINEQFF. The DNA of the CDR3 is TGTGCCAGCAGCACCGAGGGTCCGAGCGGGATCAATGAGCAGTTCTTC.

The chain employs TRBV7-8 and TRBJ2-1; no clear D gene. The CDR3 extends over 17 amino acids. CDR1 is SGHVS and CDR2 is FQNEAQ in the germline V gene. V dropped 2 bases and J dropped 3 bases, with 17 bases sitting between them. The CDR3 is CASSLWSRSNYYNEQFF. The CDR3 DNA is TGTGCCAGCAGCTTATGGTCCCGGAGTAACTACTACAATGAGCAGTTCTTC.

V is TRBV2 and J is TRBJ2-7, with D unclear. This CDR3 comprises 14 residues. V lost 6 bases and J lost 2, with 14 bases in between. The V gene's germline CDR1 is SNHLY and CDR2 FYNNEI. The CDR3 sequence: CASSTARGPYEQYF. CDR3 in DNA: TGTGCCAGCAGCACCGCCAGAGGTCCCTACGAGCAGTACTTC. Full variable domain (missing parts from reference TRBV2 and TRBJ2-7): EPEVTQTPSHQVTQMGQEVILRCVPISNHLYFYWYRQILGQKVEFLVSFYNNEISEKSEIFDDQFSVERPDGSNFTLKIRSTKLEDSAMYFCASSTARGPYEQYFGPGTRLTVT.

The chain recombines TRBV10-3 with TRBJ1-1, with D tentatively TRBD1 (5 bases). CDR3 length: 13 residues. The germline V gene has CDR1 ENHRY and CDR2 SYGVKD. V lost 3 bases and J 6 bases, leaving 11 bases between the germline ends. As DNA, the CDR3 is TGTGCCATCAGTGACCCAGGGTTGGCTGAAGCTTTCTTT. Encoded protein: CAISDPGLAEAFF.

The gene calls are TRBV5-1 and TRBJ2-7; possible D gene TRBD1, 6 bases. V shed 7 bases and J shed 0 bases, with 11 bases lying between them. The CDR3 is 13 residues long. CDR1 SGHRS and CDR2 YFSETQ come from the germline V gene. DNA of the CDR3: TGCGCCAGCCGACAGGCAAGCTCCTACGAGCAGTACTTC. Encoded protein: CASRQASSYEQYF.

The rearrangement links TRBV2 to TRBJ2-7; D is perhaps TRBD2 (6 bases). Trimming removed 5 bases at V and 5 bases at J, with 13 bases between. Germline V lookup: CDR1 SNHLY, CDR2 FYNNEI. The CDR3 has 13 amino acids. CDR3 sequence: CASSRLDLHEQYF. CDR3 in DNA: TGTGCCAGCAGTAGACTAGATTTGCACGAGCAGTACTTC.

This chain connects TRBV6-1 to TRBJ2-1, with 8 bases identical to TRBD1. This CDR3 contains 14 residues. Looked up from germline, CDR1 is MNHNS and CDR2 is SASEGT. With 4 bases clipped from V and 1 base from J, the junction kept 0 bases outside the gene matches. CDR3 DNA: TGTGCCAGCAGTGGGACAGGGTCCTACAATGAGCAGTTCTTC. It yields the protein CASSGTGSYNEQFF.

The chain couples TRBV5-8 to TRBJ1-5, with D possibly TRBD1 on 6 matching bases. The V end lost 5 bases, the J end lost 4 bases, and 16 bases lay between the germline ends. The CDR3 is 15 amino acids. CDR1 is SGHTS and CDR2 is YDEGEE in the germline V gene. CDR3 in DNA: TGTGCCAGCAGAAACGGGTGGGGGCATAATCAGCCCCAGCATTTT. Its protein is CASRNGWGHNQPQHF.

The chain carries TRBV7-3 and TRBJ2-2; TRBD2 matches 7 bases. Germline lookup yields CDR1 SGHTA and CDR2 FQGTGA. V dropped 1 base and J dropped 3; count of bases not matched to a gene: 5. The CDR3 covers 16 residues. DNA of the CDR3: TGTGCCAGCAGCTTAAGGGGAGGGGACTACACCGGGGAGCTGTTTTTT. It translates to CASSLRGGDYTGELFF. Combining the CDR3 with reference TRBV7-3 and TRBJ2-2 gives the whole variable domain GAGVSQTPSNKVTEKGKYVELRCDPISGHTALYWYRQSLGQGPEFLIYFQGTGAADDSGLPNDRFFAVRPEGSVSTLKIQRTERGDSAVYLCASSLRGGDYTGELFFGEGSRLTVL.

The chain joins TRBV6-5 to TRBJ2-4, with 7 positions matching TRBD1. Germline CDR1 reads MNHEY; CDR2 reads SVGAGI. The CDR3 totals 12 residues. The junction had 3 bases not matched to a gene; V was cut back by 7 bases and J by 6 bases. As DNA, the CDR3 is TGTGCCAGCACACCAGGGGGAAACATTCAGTACTTC. The encoded protein is CASTPGGNIQYF.

This clone was seen only a few times. The chain couples TRBV19 to TRBJ2-1; 7 nucleotides agree with TRBD2. The V and J ends lost 7 bases and 9 bases, in that order; junction bases with no gene match: 9. Germline CDR1 is LNHDA and CDR2 is SQIVND (reference sequence). The CDR3 loop spans 13 amino acids. The CDR3 region is CASTLGGRAEQFF. The CDR3 DNA is TGTGCCAGTACTCTCGGGGGGAGGGCTGAGCAGTTCTTC.

CDR3 in amino acids: CASSLREGREQYF. CDR3 sequence (DNA): TGTGCCAGCAGTTTGCGGGAGGGCCGCGAGCAGTACTTC. The chain carries TRBV9 and TRBJ2-7; 9 bases are a match to TRBD2. The CDR3 runs to 13 residues. In germline, CDR1 is SGDLS, CDR2 YYNGEE. Trimming took 5 bases from V and 6 from J; bases not matched to a gene: 6. Combining the CDR3 with reference TRBV9 and TRBJ2-7 gives the whole variable domain DSGVTQTPKHLITATGQRVTLRCSPRSGDLSVYWYQQSLDQGLQFLIQYYNGEERAKGNILERFSAQQFPDLHSELNLSSLELGDSALYFCASSLREGREQYFGPGTRLTVT.

The CDR3 DNA follows: TGTGCCAGCAGCTTGGGACAGGGGGTAAATGGCTACACCTTC. This encodes CASSLGQGVNGYTF. This chain uses TRBV7-6 with TRBJ1-2; 11 bases are a match to TRBD1. This CDR3 contains 14 residues. V gave up 3 bases and J gave up 6 bases; unmatched junction bases: 3. CDR1 and CDR2 (germline): SGHVS, FNYEAQ.

This clone has just one count. The V gene is TRBV30, the J gene TRBJ2-4, with a possible D match to TRBD1 (7 bases). Per germline, CDR1 GTSNPN and CDR2 SVGIG (reference sequence). Trimming removed 4 bases at V and 9 bases at J, with 16 bases between. The CDR3 has 13 amino acids. The CDR3 loop is CAWNLAGGGIQYF. In DNA form, the CDR3 reads TGTGCCTGGAATTTGGCAGGGGGAGGCATTCAGTACTTC.

The genes are TRBV5-1 and TRBJ2-1; TRBD2 matches at 12 bases. This CDR3 is built from 17 residues. V shed 4 bases and J 4 bases; nucleotides not matched to a gene: 9. Germline-derived CDR1 and CDR2 are SGHRS and YFSETQ. The CDR3 loop is CASSAHQLAGGYNEQFF. The CDR3 DNA reads as TGCGCCAGCAGCGCCCACCAACTAGCGGGGGGATACAATGAGCAGTTCTTC.

The chain recombines TRBV6-5 with TRBJ2-7; D remains unclear. Trimming removed 8 bases from V and 0 bases from J, with 17 bases in between. CDR1 and CDR2 (germline): MNHEY, SVGAGI. CDR3 length equals 15 residues. Written as DNA, the CDR3 is TGTGCCAGCTCCAGATTAGCTATTGGCTCCTACGAGCAGTACTTC. Residues: CASSRLAIGSYEQYF.

The V gene is TRBV30, the J gene TRBJ1-1; TRBD1 is a possible D gene (6 bases). The CDR3 extends over 13 amino acids. Trimming removed 0 bases at V and 6 bases at J, with 11 bases between. Per the germline V gene, CDR1 is GTSNPN and CDR2 is SVGIG (reference sequence). The CDR3 bases are TGTGCCTGGAGTGTACAGGGAAGGGCTGAAGCTTTCTTT. This gives the protein CAWSVQGRAEAFF.